One sample yielded the 2 T cell receptor beta chains listed below, sequenced in a study of resident and recirculating memory T cells in vitiligo. Data came from immunoSEQ multiplex PCR; TCRdb stores just in-frame clones and leaves some out. Of 40,000 to 50,000 clones in the sample, about nine tenths were seen once. The material sequenced was blood. The receptors originated from a male donor with vitiligo.

CDR3 residues: CATSRDRDWRNKFF. The DNA for the CDR3 is TGTGCCACCAGCAGAGATCGGGACTGGAGGAATAAGTTCTTC. This chain connects TRBV15 to TRBJ2-1, with D perhaps TRBD2 (6 bases). The germline V gene encodes CDR1 LNHNV and CDR2 YYDKDF (reference sequence). The length of the CDR3 is 14 residues. V dropped 0 bases and J dropped 14 bases, with 17 bases sitting between them.

The V gene is TRBV19, the J gene TRBJ1-1, with D possibly being TRBD1 (5 bases). With 1 base removed from V and 6 bases from J, the gap between germline ends came to 12 bases. Germline CDR1 reads LNHDA; CDR2 reads SQIVND (reference sequence). The CDR3 has 14 amino acids. Here the CDR3 DNA reads TGTGCCAGTAGTATAGGGGCAGGGATGGCTGAAGCTTTCTTT. Its protein product is CASSIGAGMAEAFF. The whole variable domain, remainder taken from reference TRBV19 and TRBJ1-1, is DGGITQSPKYLFRKEGQNVTLSCEQNLNHDAMYWYRQDPGQGLRLIYYSQIVNDFQKGDIAEGYSVSREKKESFPLTVTSAQKNPTAFYLCASSIGAGMAEAFFGQGTRLTVV.